These T cell receptor beta chains were read from a single sample in a study of blood T cell repertoires in COVID-19. Generated by immunoSEQ multiplex PCR, the TCRdb table keeps only in-frame clones and is missing some. In the table there are around 130,000 clones, just over 75% of which are singletons. Sequenced: peripheral blood. Receptor source: a human donor in a cohort sampled during active COVID-19. Each CDR3 is given with its conserved first and last residue. Fields, in order: clone size, D gene, V gene, J gene, CDR3 protein, CDR3 DNA. A D gene is named only where the DNA matches it firmly. Size is stated for part of the rows, as once, few or many counts, or as a class when the clone is expanded.

abundance: NA
d_gene: TRBD2
v_gene: TRBV2
j_gene: TRBJ2-7
CDR3aa: CASSEGTSGSYEQYF
CDR3nt: TGTGCCAGCAGTGAGGGGACTAGCGGGTCCTACGAGCAGTACTTC

abundance: NA
d_gene: NA
v_gene: TRBV5-1
j_gene: TRBJ2-7
CDR3aa: CASSLGGEQYF
CDR3nt: TGCGCCAGCAGCTTGGGCGGCGAGCAGTACTTC

abundance: NA
d_gene: NA
v_gene: TRBV5-1
j_gene: TRBJ1-1
CDR3aa: CASTRLGGSNTEAFF
CDR3nt: TGCGCCAGCACAAGACTGGGAGGGTCGAACACTGAAGCTTTCTTT

abundance: NA
d_gene: NA
v_gene: TRBV4-1
j_gene: TRBJ1-3
CDR3aa: CASSPLSGGSGNTIYF
CDR3nt: TGCGCCAGCAGCCCCCTTTCAGGAGGCTCTGGAAACACCATATATTTT

abundance: NA
d_gene: TRBD1
v_gene: TRBV5-1
j_gene: TRBJ2-7
CDR3aa: CASSGGQGASYEQYF
CDR3nt: TGCGCCAGCAGCGGGGGACAGGGGGCCTCCTACGAGCAGTACTTC

abundance: NA
d_gene: NA
v_gene: TRBV7-6
j_gene: TRBJ2-2
CDR3aa: CASSYLQGYTGELFF
CDR3nt: TGTGCCAGCAGCTACCTACAGGGATACACCGGGGAGCTGTTTTTT

abundance: few
d_gene: TRBD2
v_gene: TRBV7-9
j_gene: TRBJ2-5
CDR3aa: CASSALAGGPGETQYF
CDR3nt: TGTGCCAGCAGCGCACTAGCGGGGGGGCCGGGTGAGACCCAGTACTTC

abundance: NA
d_gene: NA
v_gene: TRBV6-5
j_gene: TRBJ1-2
CDR3aa: CASRSNRASGGGYTF
CDR3nt: TGTGCCAGCAGGTCCAACAGGGCCTCGGGAGGAGGCTACACCTTC

abundance: NA
d_gene: TRBD1
v_gene: TRBV28
j_gene: TRBJ2-7
CDR3aa: CASKGTGTGLTYEQYF
CDR3nt: TGTGCCAGCAAAGGCACCGGGACAGGGCTCACCTACGAGCAGTACTTC

abundance: NA
d_gene: TRBD1
v_gene: TRBV15
j_gene: TRBJ1-3
CDR3aa: CATSRDVWTGGPGNTIYF
CDR3nt: TGTGCCACCAGCAGAGATGTCTGGACAGGGGGTCCTGGAAACACCATATATTTT

abundance: once
d_gene: TRBD1
v_gene: TRBV5-1
j_gene: TRBJ1-4
CDR3aa: CASSYRRDRGEEKLFF
CDR3nt: TGCGCCAGCAGCTACAGACGGGACAGGGGCGAAGAAAAACTGTTTTTT

abundance: NA
d_gene: TRBD1
v_gene: TRBV18
j_gene: TRBJ1-1
CDR3aa: CASSPGTGTEAFF
CDR3nt: TGTGCCAGCTCACCGGGGACAGGGACTGAAGCTTTCTTT

abundance: few
d_gene: NA
v_gene: TRBV5-4
j_gene: TRBJ2-7
CDR3aa: CASSLITTGSEQYF
CDR3nt: TGTGCCAGCAGCTTGATTACTACAGGGTCCGAGCAGTACTTC

abundance: NA
d_gene: NA
v_gene: TRBV12-3/TRBV12-4
j_gene: TRBJ1-3
CDR3aa: CASGQLAGNTIYF
CDR3nt: TGTGCCAGCGGACAGCTAGCTGGAAACACCATATATTTT

abundance: few
d_gene: TRBD1
v_gene: TRBV5-1
j_gene: TRBJ2-3
CDR3aa: CASSLSLDRGTQYF
CDR3nt: TGCGCCAGCAGCTTGTCACTCGACAGGGGTACGCAGTATTTT

abundance: NA
d_gene: NA
v_gene: TRBV7-9
j_gene: TRBJ2-5
CDR3aa: CASSSDYQQETQYF
CDR3nt: TGTGCCAGCAGCTCGGACTACCAGCAAGAGACCCAGTACTTC

abundance: NA
d_gene: TRBD1
v_gene: TRBV5-1
j_gene: TRBJ2-5
CDR3aa: CASSLSTGGYETQYF
CDR3nt: TGCGCCAGCAGCTTGTCCACAGGGGGCTACGAGACCCAGTACTTC

abundance: NA
d_gene: NA
v_gene: TRBV28
j_gene: TRBJ2-4
CDR3aa: CASSPAAGAQDIQYF
CDR3nt: TGTGCCAGCAGCCCGGCGGCGGGGGCCCAGGACATTCAGTACTTC

abundance: NA
d_gene: NA
v_gene: TRBV19
j_gene: TRBJ1-2
CDR3aa: CASSIGKQVYGYTF
CDR3nt: TGTGCCAGTAGTATAGGGAAACAGGTCTATGGCTACACCTTC

abundance: NA
d_gene: TRBD2
v_gene: TRBV27
j_gene: TRBJ2-5
CDR3aa: CASSGTSGGADETQYF
CDR3nt: TGTGCCAGCAGCGGGACTAGCGGGGGGGCAGATGAGACCCAGTACTTC

abundance: NA
d_gene: NA
v_gene: TRBV7-2
j_gene: TRBJ1-1
CDR3aa: CASSLARGGGAFF
CDR3nt: TGTGCCAGCAGCTTAGCGCGCGGGGGGGGAGCTTTCTTT

abundance: NA
d_gene: NA
v_gene: TRBV30
j_gene: TRBJ2-5
CDR3aa: CAWSLHQETQYF
CDR3nt: TGTGCCTGGAGTTTACATCAAGAGACCCAGTACTTC

abundance: few
d_gene: NA
v_gene: TRBV9
j_gene: TRBJ2-7
CDR3aa: CASSVSGRGVDEQYF
CDR3nt: TGTGCCAGCAGCGTATCGGGACGCGGGGTGGACGAGCAGTACTTC

abundance: NA
d_gene: NA
v_gene: TRBV19
j_gene: TRBJ1-6
CDR3aa: CASSPSRGYNSPLHF
CDR3nt: TGTGCCAGTAGTCCCTCTCGGGGCTATAATTCACCCCTCCACTTT

abundance: NA
d_gene: TRBD2
v_gene: TRBV28
j_gene: TRBJ2-2
CDR3aa: CASSPERGWTGELFF
CDR3nt: TGTGCCAGCAGTCCCGAGCGGGGATGGACCGGGGAGCTGTTTTTT

abundance: NA
d_gene: NA
v_gene: TRBV2
j_gene: TRBJ1-2
CDR3aa: CASSQDRSYGYTF
CDR3nt: TGTGCCAGCAGTCAAGACAGGTCCTATGGCTACACCTTC

abundance: few
d_gene: TRBD1
v_gene: TRBV5-6
j_gene: TRBJ2-1
CDR3aa: CASIWTGDFYNEQFF
CDR3nt: TGTGCCAGCATCTGGACAGGGGATTTCTACAATGAGCAGTTCTTC

abundance: NA
d_gene: NA
v_gene: TRBV2
j_gene: TRBJ2-1
CDR3aa: CASKVESNEQFF
CDR3nt: TGTGCCAGCAAAGTTGAGAGCAATGAGCAGTTCTTC

abundance: NA
d_gene: NA
v_gene: TRBV3-1/TRBV3-2
j_gene: TRBJ1-2
CDR3aa: CASSQAVYGYTF
CDR3nt: TGTGCCAGCAGCCAAGCAGTCTATGGCTACACCTTC

abundance: NA
d_gene: NA
v_gene: TRBV7-8
j_gene: TRBJ1-5
CDR3aa: CASSLGVEGGNQPQHF
CDR3nt: TGTGCCAGCAGCTTAGGGGTGGAGGGAGGCAATCAGCCCCAGCATTTT

abundance: NA
d_gene: TRBD2
v_gene: TRBV19
j_gene: TRBJ2-1
CDR3aa: CASSPGLAGGYGNEQFF
CDR3nt: TGTGCCAGTAGCCCGGGACTAGCGGGGGGATATGGCAATGAGCAGTTCTTC

abundance: NA
d_gene: NA
v_gene: TRBV18
j_gene: TRBJ2-7
CDR3aa: CASSPLGQGHHEQYF
CDR3nt: TGTGCCAGCTCACCCCTAGGTCAAGGTCACCACGAGCAGTACTTC

abundance: NA
d_gene: NA
v_gene: TRBV11-2
j_gene: TRBJ2-1
CDR3aa: CASSLVQIYNEQFF
CDR3nt: TGTGCCAGCAGCTTGGTACAAATATACAATGAGCAGTTCTTC

abundance: many
d_gene: TRBD1
v_gene: TRBV6-6
j_gene: TRBJ1-2
CDR3aa: CASIPYPGQGGGYTF
CDR3nt: TGTGCCAGCATCCCCTACCCTGGACAGGGTGGTGGCTACACCTTC

abundance: NA
d_gene: TRBD1
v_gene: TRBV7-8
j_gene: TRBJ1-4
CDR3aa: CASRPDRGSEEKLFF
CDR3nt: TGTGCCAGCAGACCGGACAGGGGTTCTGAGGAAAAACTGTTTTTT

abundance: many
d_gene: TRBD1
v_gene: TRBV10-2
j_gene: TRBJ2-4
CDR3aa: CASSGQGNIQYF
CDR3nt: TGCGCCAGCAGTGGACAGGGGAACATTCAGTACTTC

abundance: few
d_gene: TRBD1
v_gene: TRBV13
j_gene: TRBJ1-6
CDR3aa: CASSYKGGTGLRASPLHF
CDR3nt: TGTGCCAGCAGCTACAAAGGGGGGACAGGCCTAAGGGCTTCACCCCTCCACTTT

abundance: NA
d_gene: TRBD1
v_gene: TRBV6-2/TRBV6-3
j_gene: TRBJ2-7
CDR3aa: CASSPGGVGEQYF
CDR3nt: TGTGCCAGCAGTCCAGGGGGAGTCGGCGAGCAGTACTTC